These 15 T cell receptor beta chains share one sample of origin, sequenced in a study of cytomegalovirus exposure and HLA in healthy donors. PCR primers comprised 60 Vbeta and 13 Jbeta primers. Using immunoSEQ multiplex PCR, the repertoire was profiled, and TCRdb retains in-frame clones only, with some absent. The profile shows approximately 190,000 clones, about four fifths of them singletons. Sequencing used PBMCs. These TCRs come from a boy younger than 18 in good health and CMV-seronegative.

The J gene is TRBJ2-3, the V gene TRBV5-1; the D gene is possibly TRBD2 (6 bases). The CDR3 contains 17 residues. The V gene lost 4 bases and the J gene lost 3 bases, with 21 bases spanning the gap. From germline, CDR1 is SGHRS and CDR2 YFSETQ. The CDR3 DNA reads TGCGCCAGCAGCCGCCAGCAGCCTAGAGGGAGGACAGATACGCAGTATTTT. Protein: CASSRQQPRGRTDTQYF.

The chain employs TRBV6-6 and TRBJ2-3; D perhaps matches TRBD1 (5 bases). The V gene lost 7 bases and the J gene lost 1 base, with 12 bases spanning the gap. The germline gives CDR1 MNHNY, CDR2 SVGAGI (reference sequence). The CDR3 length is 14 residues. CDR3 DNA sequence: TGTGCCAGCACCCCAGGGTGGGGCACAGATACGCAGTATTTT. The encoded protein is CASTPGWGTDTQYF.

The gene calls are TRBV5-1 and TRBJ2-7; no firm D call. CDR3 size: 14 residues. The ends were cut back, 4 bases at V and 2 bases at J, with 13 bases in the middle. Germline assignment: CDR1 SGHRS and CDR2 YFSETQ. The CDR3 bases are TGCGCCAGCAGCCCCAGGCTTGATACCTACGAGCAGTACTTC. The encoded protein is CASSPRLDTYEQYF.

The chain carries TRBV5-6 and TRBJ2-2; 8 bases align to TRBD2. This CDR3 has 19 amino acids. Germline CDR1 SGHDT, CDR2 YYEEEE. The V segment lost 6 bases and the J segment 5 bases; nucleotides outside the gene matches: 21. This chain's CDR3 is CASTSVRAGVRSATGELFF. In DNA, the CDR3 is TGTGCCAGCACCTCCGTTAGAGCGGGAGTACGGTCTGCGACCGGGGAGCTGTTTTTT.

The CDR3 DNA reads as TGCGCCAGCAGCTTCGCGGGGGGGGTAGATACGCAGTATTTT. Translated, it gives CASSFAGGVDTQYF. The chain employs TRBV5-1 and TRBJ2-3, with 9 bases that match TRBD2. V shed 2 bases, J shed 5 bases, and the junction held 3 bases outside the gene matches. The CDR3 covers 14 residues. Germline-derived CDR1 and CDR2 are SGHRS and YFSETQ.

The chain joins TRBV6-6 to TRBJ2-7; D is possibly TRBD2 (6 bases). The V gene lost 0 bases and the J gene lost 4 bases, with 16 bases spanning the gap. CDR3 length equals 16 residues. The V gene's germline CDR1 is MNHNY and CDR2 SVGAGI (reference sequence). In DNA, the CDR3 is TGTGCCAGCAGTTACTCGATCGGCGGGAAGGAGTACGAGCAGTACTTC. Its protein is CASSYSIGGKEYEQYF.

This chain joins TRBV7-2 and TRBJ2-5; 9 bases are a match to TRBD1. The length of the CDR3 is 14 residues. The V segment lost 3 bases and the J segment 6 bases; nucleotides outside the gene matches: 5. Germline-derived CDR1 and CDR2 are SGHTA and FQGNSA. CDR3 bases: TGTGCCAGCAGCTTGGGACAGGGAATAAAGACCCAGTACTTC. It encodes CASSLGQGIKTQYF.

V and J are TRBV13 and TRBJ2-1, with 13 bases matching TRBD2. Germline V gene sequence: CDR1 PRHDT, CDR2 FYEKMQ (reference sequence). The CDR3 is made up of 16 amino acids. V lost 5 bases, J lost 8 bases, and 9 bases stayed unmatched. The CDR3 nucleotides read TGTGCCAGCAGCCAGTACGGGACTAGCGGGATCTATGAGCAGTTCTTC. Translation gives CASSQYGTSGIYEQFF. The full variable domain, in which reference TRBV13 and TRBJ2-1 provide the parts outside the CDR3, is AAGVIQSPRHLIKEKRETATLKCYPIPRHDTVYWYQQGPGQDPQFLISFYEKMQSDKGSIPDRFSAQQFSDYHSELNMSSLELGDSALYFCASSQYGTSGIYEQFFGPGTRLTVL.

On this clone: At one of its ends the junction is not consistent with the germline gene, which may arise from a read error. The J gene is TRBJ1-4, the V gene TRBV7-7; 7 nucleotides align to TRBD1. This CDR3 is 15 amino acids long. Germline V lookup: CDR1 SSHAT, CDR2 FNYEAQ (reference sequence). The CDR3 loop reads CASSRGTATNEKLFF. DNA of the CDR3: TGTGCTAGCAGCAGGGGGACCGCAACTAATGAAAAACTGTTTTTT. Variable domain in full (rest from reference TRBV7-7 and TRBJ1-4): GAGVSQSPRYKVTKRGQDVTLRCDPISSHATLYWYQQALGQGPEFLTYFNYEAQPDKSGLPSDRFSAERPEGSISTLTIQRTEQRDSAMYRCASSRGTATNEKLFFGSGTQLSVL.

The rearrangement joins TRBV5-1 to TRBJ2-3; 12 positions agree with TRBD2. The V segment lost 1 base and the J segment 5 bases; nucleotides outside the gene matches: 14. This CDR3 has 19 residues. Germline CDR1 reads SGHRS; CDR2 reads YFSETQ. The CDR3 coding sequence is TGCGCCAGCAGCTTGAGGCCTAGCGGGAGGGCCCAATTGGTAGATACGCAGTATTTT. Translating gives CASSLRPSGRAQLVDTQYF.

This chain links TRBV5-6 with TRBJ2-2; D is unresolved. This CDR3 is 14 amino acids long. V was shortened by 0 bases and J by 5 bases, with 8 bases between the two germline ends. Per the germline V gene, CDR1 is SGHDT and CDR2 is YYEEEE. DNA for the CDR3: TGTGCCAGCAGCTTGGGATCCCGGACCGGGGAGCTGTTTTTT. Its translation is CASSLGSRTGELFF.

In its sample, this clone was seen once. V usage is TRBV7-2 and J usage is TRBJ1-1; 8 bases match TRBD1. Germline V gene sequence: CDR1 SGHTA, CDR2 FQGNSA. The CDR3 contains 14 residues. Trimming took 5 bases from V and 5 from J; bases not matched to a gene: 7. The CDR3 sequence is CASSLGQGWTEAFF. For the CDR3, the DNA is TGTGCCAGCAGCCTTGGACAGGGATGGACTGAAGCTTTCTTT.

This clone was counted a few times. V gene TRBV18 combines with J gene TRBJ2-2; D might be TRBD1 (6 bases). The CDR3 covers 16 residues. Germline values: CDR1 KGHSH, CDR2 LQKENI. Between the trimmed V and J ends, which lost 1 base and 5 bases, there was a span of 14 bases. CDR3 residues: CASSPLVSGETGELFF. The CDR3, as DNA: TGTGCCAGCTCACCACTGGTATCAGGGGAGACCGGGGAGCTGTTTTTT. The full variable domain, rest sourced from reference TRBV18 and TRBJ2-2, is NAGVMQNPRHLVRRRGQEARLRCSPMKGHSHVYWYRQLPEEGLKFMVYLQKENIIDESGMPKERFSAEFPKEGPSILRIQQVVRGDSAAYFCASSPLVSGETGELFFGEGSRLTVL.

The chain employs TRBV6-1 and TRBJ1-2; a possible D gene is TRBD1 (6 bases). Germline V gene lookup returns CDR1 MNHNS and CDR2 SASEGT. V was trimmed by 7 bases and J by 7 bases, leaving 16 bases between them. The CDR3 is 13 residues long. The CDR3 reads CASTNAGAGGYTF. The DNA of the CDR3 is TGTGCCAGCACAAACGCGGGGGCCGGTGGCTACACCTTC.

There are a few counts of this clone. The gene calls are TRBV7-2 and TRBJ1-1; 8 nucleotides align to TRBD1. This CDR3 region has 13 residues. Germline assignment: CDR1 SGHTA and CDR2 FQGNSA. The ends lost 8 bases at V and 1 base at J; junction bases unmatched: 3. CDR3 DNA: TGTGCCAGCGGAGACAGGGGGAACACTGAAGCTTTCTTT. It yields the protein CASGDRGNTEAFF. The full variable domain, with the rest looked up from reference TRBV7-2 and TRBJ1-1, is GAGVSQSPSNKVTEKGKDVELRCDPISGHTALYWYRQSLGQGLEFLIYFQGNSAPDKSGLPSDRFSAERTGGSVSTLTIQRTQQEDSAVYLCASGDRGNTEAFFGQGTRLTVV.